A single sample gave rise to the 21 T cell receptor beta chains below, sequenced in a study of T cell repertoires in cytomegalovirus infection. TCRdb itself ran the reads through MiXCR, one entry per CDR3 protein. This table holds almost 300,000 distinct CDR3 sequences, roughly a tenth found once. Sequencing was done on a sample of PBMCs. These receptors were collected from a human donor in good health (CMV status not recorded). Some clones in this sample may be carry-over from other donors' samples.

This clonotype appeared a few times. The chain carries TRBV9 and TRBJ2-1; 7 bases fit TRBD2. Looked up from germline, CDR1 is SGDLS and CDR2 is YYNGEE. The CDR3 runs to 14 residues. V lost 7 bases and J lost 8; bases outside the gene matches: 12. CDR3 residues: CASGGEVGADEQFF. In DNA form, the CDR3 reads TGTGCCAGCGGGGGGGAGGTCGGGGCCGATGAGCAGTTCTTC.

This clonotype came up many times. Here the CDR3 reads CASTQLAGGTDTQYF. The CDR3 DNA sequence: TGTGCCAGCACCCAATTAGCGGGGGGCACAGATACGCAGTATTTT. The V call is TRBV6-5, the J call TRBJ2-3; 9 bases align to TRBD2. Germline trimming cut 7 bases from V and 1 base from J; bases unmatched to any gene: 6. Germline CDR1 MNHEY, CDR2 SVGAGI. The CDR3 contains 15 residues.

This clonotype came up many times. The CDR3: CASSSGQGKAKNIQYF. The CDR3 nucleotides are TGTGCCAGCAGTTCCGGACAGGGGAAAGCCAAAAACATTCAGTACTTC. V is TRBV28 and J is TRBJ2-4, with 9 positions matching TRBD1. The V segment lost 4 bases and the J segment 0 bases; nucleotides outside the gene matches: 4. This CDR3 has 16 residues. Germline V lookup: CDR1 MDHEN, CDR2 SYDVKM.

The sample holds many counts of this clonotype. This chain links TRBV28 with TRBJ1-5; 10 positions agree with TRBD1. The CDR3 has 17 residues. V shed 6 bases and J 2 bases; nucleotides not matched to a gene: 10. The germline V gene has CDR1 MDHEN and CDR2 SYDVKM. In DNA, the CDR3 is TGTGCCAGCAGGGGGACAGGGGAAGCCTTAGGCAATCAGCCCCAGCATTTT. Protein sequence: CASRGTGEALGNQPQHF.

The rearrangement links TRBV20-1 to TRBJ2-2; D remains unclear. V gave up 3 bases and J gave up 4 bases, with 9 bases separating them. Germline CDR1 DFQATT, CDR2 SNEGSKA (reference sequence). The CDR3 has 13 amino acids. CDR3 region: CSARWQLTGELFF. The CDR3 bases are TGCAGTGCTAGGTGGCAGCTCACCGGGGAGCTGTTTTTT.

This clonotype came up many times. The chain is built from TRBV11-3 and TRBJ2-3; possibly TRBD1 or TRBD2 for D (5 bases each). CDR3 length: 16 residues. The ends were cut back, 5 bases at V and 2 bases at J, with 17 bases in the middle. Germline-derived CDR1 and CDR2 are SGHNT and YENEEA. Here the CDR3 reads CASSAPGMEATDTQYF. CDR3 DNA: TGTGCCAGCAGCGCCCCAGGGATGGAGGCCACAGATACGCAGTATTTT.

This clonotype was seen just once. This chain links TRBV20-1 with TRBJ1-3, with TRBD1 as a possible D gene (5 bases). Trimming took 4 bases from V and 0 from J, leaving 10 bases between them. The CDR3 is 14 residues long. The germline gives CDR1 DFQATT, CDR2 SNEGSKA (reference sequence). CDR3 bases: TGCAGTGCTACGGGGCTGTACTCTGGAAACACCATATATTTT. Its protein product is CSATGLYSGNTIYF.

In this sample, this clonotype turned up many times. V is TRBV7-8 and J is TRBJ1-1, with D unresolved. The CDR3 is 15 residues long. Germline CDR1 is SGHVS and CDR2 is FQNEAQ. V dropped 1 base and J dropped 5 bases, with 14 bases sitting between them. In DNA form, the CDR3 reads TGTGCCAGCAGCTTAGGGCGGACCCATGGGACTGAAGCTTTCTTT. Translated: CASSLGRTHGTEAFF.

This clonotype was seen many times. The genes are TRBV7-2 and TRBJ2-5, with TRBD2 matching over 10 bases. Unmatched junction bases numbered 7, after V lost 1 base and J lost 2 bases. Germline CDR1 is SGHTA and CDR2 is FQGNSA. CDR3 size: 17 residues. This CDR3 is CASSLGKLAGVQETQYF. CDR3 in DNA: TGTGCCAGCAGCTTAGGGAAGCTAGCGGGGGTTCAAGAGACCCAGTACTTC.

In this sample, this clonotype turned up many times. The chain recombines TRBV7-2 with TRBJ1-3; D gene unclear. The CDR3 runs to 15 residues. Germline-derived CDR1 and CDR2 are SGHTA and FQGNSA. V lost 6 bases and J lost 3, with 15 bases in between. CDR3: CASRPPGSGGNTIYF. The DNA for the CDR3 is TGTGCCAGCAGACCTCCGGGTTCTGGTGGAAACACCATATATTTT.

At least ten counts were recorded for this clonotype. The chain joins TRBV28 to TRBJ2-2; TRBD1 matches at 8 bases. The CDR3 loop spans 15 amino acids. Germline trimming cut 5 bases from V and 6 bases from J; bases unmatched to any gene: 8. The germline gives CDR1 MDHEN, CDR2 SYDVKM. CDR3 in amino acids: CASSPMTGVSGELFF. The CDR3, as DNA: TGTGCCAGCAGTCCGATGACAGGGGTATCCGGGGAGCTGTTTTTT.

The table lists this clonotype with a count of one. V and J are TRBV29-1 and TRBJ2-3, with 11 bases that match TRBD2. Germline V gene sequence: CDR1 SQVTM, CDR2 ANQGSEA. Trimming at V came to 7 bases and at J to 0 bases, leaving 6 bases not matched to a gene. The CDR3 totals 15 residues. The CDR3 nucleotides are TGCAGCGGAATAGGGACTAGCGGCAGCACAGATACGCAGTATTTT. This sequence encodes CSGIGTSGSTDTQYF.

Many counts were recorded for this clonotype. V usage is TRBV6-2 or TRBV6-3 and J usage is TRBJ2-7; TRBD1 matches at 9 bases. Per germline, CDR1 MNHEY and CDR2 SVGEGT. CDR3 size: 14 residues. J was trimmed by 5 bases and V by 6 bases; bases with no gene match: 8. Written as DNA, the CDR3 is TGTGCCAGCAGCGCACAGGGGGCTCGGAACGAGCAGTACGTC. Translated: CASSAQGARNEQYV.

The table lists this clonotype with a few counts. The chain joins TRBV3-1 to TRBJ1-1, with 7 bases that match TRBD1. The CDR3 extends over 16 amino acids. From germline, CDR1 is LGHDT and CDR2 YNNKEL (reference sequence). After removal of 4 bases from V and 2 bases from J, the junction contained 10 bases not matched to a gene. The CDR3 is CASSPGGGDTNTEAFF. In DNA, the CDR3 is TGTGCCAGCAGCCCAGGGGGAGGGGACACCAACACTGAAGCTTTCTTT.

This clonotype was recorded at least ten times. The chain recombines TRBV10-3 with TRBJ2-5, with unresolved D. V lost 4 bases and J lost 0, with 3 bases in between. The CDR3 has 12 residues. Per germline, CDR1 ENHRY and CDR2 SYGVKD. The CDR3 sequence is CAISGNQETQYF. The CDR3 DNA reads as TGTGCCATCAGTGGAAACCAAGAGACCCAGTACTTC.

This clonotype was found many times. DNA for the CDR3: TGTGCCAGCGGATTAACATTGAGCTCCTACAATGAGCAGTTCTTC. It translates to CASGLTLSSYNEQFF. This rearrangement joins TRBV6-1 to TRBJ2-1; no definite D call. This CDR3 comprises 15 residues. The germline V and J ends were trimmed by 8 bases and 0 bases, with 14 bases remaining between them. The germline CDR1 and CDR2 sequences are MNHNS and SASEGT.

This clonotype has just a few counts. The chain recombines TRBV19 with TRBJ2-3; TRBD1 is a possible D gene (6 bases). The V end was cut by 1 base, the J end by 1 base, with 9 bases between. Germline V CDR1 and CDR2: LNHDA, SQIVND (reference sequence). The CDR3 runs 15 residues. The CDR3 protein is CASSIGAGGTDTQYF. The CDR3 DNA reads as TGTGCCAGTAGTATAGGGGCAGGGGGCACAGATACGCAGTATTTT. The full variable domain, in which reference TRBV19 and TRBJ2-3 provide the parts outside the CDR3, is DGGITQSPKYLFRKEGQNVTLSCEQNLNHDAMYWYRQDPGQGLRLIYYSQIVNDFQKGDIAEGYSVSREKKESFPLTVTSAQKNPTAFYLCASSIGAGGTDTQYFGPGTRLTVL.

V is TRBV14 and J is TRBJ2-1, with D hard to call. CDR1 is SGHDN, CDR2 FVKESK, per germline. Trimming stripped 2 bases from V and 0 bases from J, with 11 bases between. There are 16 residues in the CDR3. The CDR3 DNA follows: TGTGCCAGCAGCCAAAGACACTTTAGCTCCTACAATGAGCAGTTCTTC. Residues: CASSQRHFSSYNEQFF.

The CDR3 DNA is TGCAGTGCTAGCCACCAGGGGGCTAACTATGGCTACACCTTC. This codes for CSASHQGANYGYTF. This sequence joins TRBV20-1 and TRBJ1-2; 7 positions match TRBD1. The CDR3 length is 14 residues. V gave up 3 bases and J gave up 0 bases; unmatched junction bases: 4. The germline V gene has CDR1 DFQATT and CDR2 SNEGSKA (reference sequence).

The rearrangement links TRBV6-2 or TRBV6-3 to TRBJ1-5, with unresolved D. Trimming pared 2 bases from V and 3 bases from J, leaving 14 bases between. CDR3 size: 16 residues. The germline gives CDR1 MNHEY, CDR2 SVGEGT. The DNA for the CDR3 is TGTGCCAGCAGTTACGCCAAACAGTTTACCAATCAGCCCCAGCATTTT. As protein: CASSYAKQFTNQPQHF.

This clonotype came up many times. The chain employs TRBV7-6 and TRBJ2-5; D is unclear. This CDR3 has 15 amino acids. V dropped 2 bases and J dropped 2 bases, with 12 bases sitting between them. Germline values: CDR1 SGHVS, CDR2 FNYEAQ. The CDR3 bases are TGTGCCAGCAGCTTAATGGGGATTGAACAAGAGACCCAGTACTTC. It translates to CASSLMGIEQETQYF. Based on the CDR3 plus reference TRBV7-6 and TRBJ2-5, the full variable domain is GAGVSQSPRYKVTKRGQDVALRCDPISGHVSLYWYRQALGQGPEFLTYFNYEAQQDKSGLPNDRFSAERPEGSISTLTIQRTEQRDSAMYRCASSLMGIEQETQYFGPGTRLLVL.